This entry concerns a single TCR beta chain. Its antigen remains unidentified. The data belong to a study of cytomegalovirus exposure and HLA in healthy donors. Findings and caveats of the study: While the bulk of TCR sequences proved rare, some public TCRs turned up in many donors. Follow-up analysis found HLA locus-dependent TCR association rates, highest for DRB1 and lowest for HLA-C. Near-uniform donor sequencing depth was presumed by presence/absence analyses.

Trimming pared 0 bases from V and 1 base from J, leaving 9 bases between. There are 15 residues in the CDR3. Germline V gives CDR1 SGHNT, CDR2 YYREEE (reference sequence). Primers for the PCR totalled 60 Vbeta and 13 Jbeta. The protocol was immunoSEQ multiplex PCR, while the TCRdb copy is restricted to in-frame clones and leaves out a portion. This sample has about 130,000 clones, with 81% found just once. The genes are TRBV5-4 and TRBJ2-3; possible D gene TRBD2, 6 bases. Sequenced input: PBMCs. The receptor's source is a man in his late teens or twenties in good health and CMV-seronegative. CDR3 DNA sequence: TGTGCCAGCAGCTTGGACGGGGGTCGCACAGATACGCAGTATTTT. Amino acid sequence: CASSLDGGRTDTQYF.